Below, 20 T cell receptor beta chains from the same sample are listed, as sequenced in a study of technical replicates of blood from several donors. Some clones are missing from TCRdb's copy, which holds only in-frame ones; the method was immunoSEQ multiplex PCR. The repertoire holds 12,000 or so clones, with roughly 96% as singletons. The sample comprised PBMCs. Every receptor here comes from a human donor in good health.

The V gene is TRBV10-2, the J gene TRBJ2-1; 10 bases line up with TRBD2. The CDR3 spans 14 residues. With V trimmed by 6 bases and J by 6 bases, 5 bases remained unmatched. Germline-derived CDR1 and CDR2 are WSHSY and SAAADI. In DNA, the CDR3 is TGCGCCAGCAGACCGGGACTAGCGACCAATGAGCAGTTCTTC. Translation gives CASRPGLATNEQFF.

The chain recombines TRBV4-2 with TRBJ2-7; no definite D call. V lost 0 bases and J lost 3, with 15 bases in between. Germline V gene lookup returns CDR1 LGHNA and CDR2 YNFKEQ. The CDR3 extends over 16 amino acids. The chain's CDR3 is CASSQESWRSDYEQYF. The CDR3 DNA sequence: TGTGCCAGCAGCCAAGAATCTTGGCGGTCCGACTACGAGCAGTACTTC.

The chain recombines TRBV5-1 with TRBJ2-2; D is unclear. Trimming left V 5 bases short and J 6 bases short, with 11 bases between. The CDR3 runs to 13 residues. The germline V gene has CDR1 SGHRS and CDR2 YFSETQ. Here the CDR3 DNA reads TGCGCCAGCAGTTCGTTAAGCGCCGGGGAGCTGTTTTTT. As protein: CASSSLSAGELFF.

V and J are TRBV29-1 and TRBJ2-6; 8 nucleotides match TRBD2. Germline V gives CDR1 SQVTM, CDR2 ANQGSEA. Trimming removed 4 bases from V and 0 bases from J; junction bases left unmatched: 2. The CDR3 covers 15 residues. CDR3 amino acids: CSVGSGGSGANVLTF. The CDR3 bases are TGCAGCGTTGGGAGCGGGGGCTCTGGGGCCAACGTCCTGACTTTC.

This chain connects TRBV6-5 to TRBJ1-1; D not resolved. Germline-derived CDR1 and CDR2 are MNHEY and SVGAGI. V shed 5 bases and J shed 1 base, with 14 bases lying between them. The CDR3 has 15 residues. The DNA of the CDR3 is TGTGCCAGCAGTCGGTCGGGAAATGGGAACACTGAAGCTTTCTTT. It yields the protein CASSRSGNGNTEAFF.

As regards this clone: A junction boundary mismatches the germline segment, possibly from a read error. The chain joins TRBV30 to TRBJ2-4, with TRBD2 matching over 8 bases. Germline V gene data show CDR1 as GTSNPN and CDR2 as SVGIG (reference sequence). The CDR3 contains 12 residues. CDR3 region: CAWSVNRGGKHF. CDR3 nucleotide sequence: TGTGCCTGGAGTGTAAACCGGGGGGGGAAGCACTTC.

The rearrangement links TRBV7-8 to TRBJ2-1; 8 bases match TRBD2. J was trimmed by 7 bases and V by 7 bases; bases with no gene match: 9. CDR1 is SGHVS, CDR2 FQNEAQ, per germline. This CDR3 has 14 amino acids. The CDR3 DNA follows: TGTGCCAGCACCCGAGTACTAGCGGCGAATGAGCAGTTCTTC. Its protein is CASTRVLAANEQFF.

In DNA form, the CDR3 reads TGTGCCAGCAGCCTATATCGCAGGGGGCAAGAGACCCAGTACTTC. Protein product: CASSLYRRGQETQYF. The rearrangement joins TRBV6-6 to TRBJ2-5; 7 nucleotides align to TRBD1. The CDR3 has 15 amino acids. V lost 6 bases to trimming and J lost 2 bases; unmatched junction nucleotides: 9. Germline-derived CDR1 and CDR2 are MNHNY and SVGAGI (reference sequence).

CDR3: CASSEGVDFYYEQYF. The CDR3 DNA reads TGTGCCAGCAGTGAAGGAGTGGACTTTTACTACGAGCAGTACTTC. The chain is built from TRBV6-1 and TRBJ2-7, with a weak D call TRBD2 (5 bases). Trimming shortened V by 1 base and J by 3 bases, and 13 bases separated the two germline ends. Germline CDR1 is MNHNS and CDR2 is SASEGT. The CDR3 covers 15 residues.

The V call is TRBV7-2, the J call TRBJ2-7, with 7 positions matching TRBD1. Germline lookup yields CDR1 SGHTA and CDR2 FQGNSA. This CDR3 is 15 amino acids long. J was trimmed by 2 bases and V by 1 base; bases with no gene match: 5. CDR3 loop: CASSLEHRGTYEQYF. The CDR3 bases are TGTGCCAGCAGCTTAGAACACAGGGGAACCTACGAGCAGTACTTC.

V is TRBV29-1 and J is TRBJ2-2; 10 nucleotides line up with TRBD2. This CDR3 has 14 residues. V was clipped by 5 bases and J by 9 bases; unmatched bases: 9. Germline V CDR1 and CDR2: SQVTM, ANQGSEA. Here the CDR3 reads CSVRRAGGPRELFF. Here the CDR3 DNA reads TGCAGCGTTCGACGAGCGGGAGGGCCCAGGGAGCTGTTTTTT.

J is TRBJ2-1 and V is TRBV5-1; possible D gene TRBD2, 5 bases. Germline V CDR1 and CDR2: SGHRS, YFSETQ. The V end lost 4 bases, the J end lost 4 bases, and 12 bases lay between the germline ends. The CDR3 spans 14 residues. The CDR3 DNA follows: TGCGCCAGCAGCCGCGAGGACTGGTACAATGAGCAGTTCTTC. Translation: CASSREDWYNEQFF.

This chain connects TRBV11-3 to TRBJ2-2; 7 bases are shared with TRBD2. Losses at the gene ends were 1 base for V and 5 bases for J; bases not matched to a gene: 4. Germline loops: CDR1 SGHNT, CDR2 YENEEA. The CDR3 contains 15 residues. The CDR3 sequence is CASSLGGSGTGELFF. CDR3 DNA sequence: TGTGCCAGCAGCTTAGGCGGGAGCGGAACCGGGGAGCTGTTTTTT.

The rearrangement uses TRBV6-4 and TRBJ2-3; possible D gene TRBD2, 5 bases. The CDR3 is 15 amino acids. V lost 3 bases to trimming and J lost 1 base, with 11 bases between them. In germline, CDR1 is MRHNA, CDR2 SNTAGT. The CDR3 here is CASSEIAGRTDTQYF. As DNA, the CDR3 is TGTGCCAGCAGTGAGATCGCGGGTCGCACAGATACGCAGTATTTT.

The chain has TRBV2 and TRBJ1-5; no definite D call. This CDR3 contains 14 residues. CDR1 is SNHLY and CDR2 is FYNNEI in the germline V gene. The V gene lost 5 bases and the J gene lost 3 bases, with 11 bases spanning the gap. The CDR3 region is CASSRRAINQPQHF. The CDR3 bases are TGTGCCAGCAGTCGTCGAGCGATCAATCAGCCCCAGCATTTT.

The chain links TRBV2 to TRBJ1-1; D possibly corresponds to TRBD1 (6 bases). Trimming cost V 4 bases and J 5 bases, with 20 bases left between them. The CDR3 spans 16 residues. From germline, CDR1 is SNHLY and CDR2 FYNNEI. The CDR3 DNA reads as TGTGCCAGCAGTGCCTCGATTCCCAGGGGTGCGACTGAAGCTTTCTTT. This encodes CASSASIPRGATEAFF.

The chain has TRBV18 and TRBJ1-4; perhaps TRBD1 as D (5 bases). Germline-derived CDR1 and CDR2 are KGHSH and LQKENI. Trimming pared 3 bases from V and 4 bases from J, leaving 9 bases between. The CDR3 is 14 amino acids. Written as DNA, the CDR3 is TGTGCCAGCTCACCCAACGGGGGTAATGAAAAACTGTTTTTT. This encodes CASSPNGGNEKLFF.

The chain links TRBV6-6 to TRBJ2-3; 8 bases align to TRBD1. The CDR3 runs to 16 residues. Germline V gene lookup returns CDR1 MNHNY and CDR2 SVGAGI (reference sequence). Trimming cost V 8 bases and J 4 bases; bases outside gene matches: 14. CDR3 bases: TGTGCCAGCTCCTTTGGGACAGGTCCCCGGGCAGATACGCAGTATTTT. This sequence encodes CASSFGTGPRADTQYF.

The chain has TRBV6-5 and TRBJ2-7; 7 nucleotides line up with TRBD1. The length of the CDR3 is 13 residues. J was trimmed by 3 bases and V by 6 bases; bases with no gene match: 5. CDR1 and CDR2 from the germline V gene are MNHEY and SVGAGI. This CDR3 reads CASRGTENYEQYF. The CDR3 nucleotides read TGTGCCAGCAGGGGGACAGAGAACTACGAGCAGTACTTC.

The rearrangement links TRBV30 to TRBJ1-1; no clear D gene. The CDR3 consists of 13 residues. V lost 4 bases and J 3 bases, leaving 12 bases between the germline ends. CDR1 and CDR2 from the germline V gene are GTSNPN and SVGIG (reference sequence). CDR3 in DNA: TGTGCCTGGAACCCCGGGTTGGACACTGAAGCTTTCTTT. Translating it yields CAWNPGLDTEAFF.